These 31 T cell receptor beta chains came from one sample sequenced in a study of metastatic and nonmetastatic thyroid tumors. Thyroid surgery had not been preceded by any treatment in any patient. Using MiXCR, TCRdb reanalyzed the PCR reads. This sample yields about 64,000 clones, of which about 16% are seen a single time; roughly a tenth belongs to the top ten. Sequenced material: blood. The receptors derive from a male donor with papillary thyroid cancer or a benign thyroid nodule (not recorded which). Some clones in this sample may be carry-over from other donors' samples.

This clone was seen at least ten times. The chain is built from TRBV20-1 and TRBJ2-1; 7 nucleotides line up with TRBD2. This CDR3 contains 14 residues. Per germline, CDR1 DFQATT and CDR2 SNEGSKA (reference sequence). Trimming at V came to 7 bases and at J to 1 base, leaving 7 bases not matched to a gene. The DNA for the CDR3 is TGCAGTGTCTCGAGGGACTATTCCTACAATGAGCAGTTCTTC. Amino acids: CSVSRDYSYNEQFF.

Ten or more counts support this clone. The V gene is TRBV30, the J gene TRBJ1-1; 8 bases are shared with TRBD1. The ends lost 2 bases at V and 4 bases at J; junction bases unmatched: 9. Germline CDR1 and CDR2: GTSNPN and SVGIG (reference sequence). This CDR3 comprises 15 residues. CDR3 amino acids: CAWSWADRDGTEAFF. The CDR3 coding sequence is TGTGCCTGGAGTTGGGCGGACAGGGATGGCACTGAAGCTTTCTTT.

The table lists this clone with a count of one. The gene calls are TRBV7-2 and TRBJ2-7; D not certain. CDR3 size: 15 residues. Germline V gives CDR1 SGHTA, CDR2 FQGNSA. V dropped 5 bases and J dropped 1 base, with 15 bases sitting between them. The CDR3 loop reads CASSLLGDISYEQYF. CDR3 DNA: TGTGCCAGCAGCCTCCTTGGGGATATATCCTACGAGCAGTACTTC.

This clone has a handful of counts. The rearrangement links TRBV12-3 or TRBV12-4 to TRBJ2-3; no definite D call. V was shortened by 7 bases and J by 10 bases, with 15 bases between the two germline ends. The CDR3 totals 12 residues. This CDR3 reads CASIPIRYAQYF. For the CDR3, the DNA is TGTGCCAGCATCCCTATCCGGTATGCGCAGTATTTT.

This clone was seen at least ten times. The chain links TRBV7-3 to TRBJ2-2; D perhaps matches TRBD1 (5 bases). Trimming removed 0 bases at V and 1 base at J, with 9 bases between. The CDR3 spans 16 residues. Germline lookup yields CDR1 SGHTA and CDR2 FQGTGA. CDR3 DNA sequence: TGTGCCAGCAGCTTAACCGTTACAGGGAACACCGGGGAGCTGTTTTTT. Translated, it gives CASSLTVTGNTGELFF.

This clone was counted many times. V and J are TRBV20-1 and TRBJ1-4; 9 bases agree with TRBD1. The CDR3 extends over 16 amino acids. J gave up 4 bases and V 3 bases, and 9 bases lay outside the gene matches. The germline V gene encodes CDR1 DFQATT and CDR2 SNEGSKA (reference sequence). CDR3 nucleotide sequence: TGCAGTGCTAGGGCCCCGGGACAGGGAATTAATGAAAAACTGTTTTTT. The encoded protein is CSARAPGQGINEKLFF.

On this clone itself: A much larger clone is a single base away; this may be a read error. J is TRBJ2-5 and V is TRBV20-1, with unresolved D. The CDR3 consists of 11 residues. Germline V CDR1 and CDR2: DFQATT, SNEGSKA (reference sequence). V was shortened by 8 bases and J by 3 bases, with 10 bases between the two germline ends. The CDR3 sequence is CSSPIKETQYF. CDR3 DNA sequence: TGCAGTTCTCCCATCAAAGAGACCCAGTACTTC.

This clone was seen repeatedly, ten times or more. The J gene is TRBJ2-7, the V gene TRBV19; TRBD1 aligns across 9 bases. Per germline, CDR1 LNHDA and CDR2 SQIVND (reference sequence). The CDR3 extends over 14 amino acids. J lost 1 base, V lost 7 bases, and 5 bases had no gene match. Here the CDR3 DNA reads TGTGCCAGTAATACCGGGACAGGGTCCTACGAGCAGTACTTC. It codes for CASNTGTGSYEQYF. The full variable domain, in which reference TRBV19 and TRBJ2-7 provide the parts outside the CDR3, is DGGITQSPKYLFRKEGQNVTLSCEQNLNHDAMYWYRQDPGQGLRLIYYSQIVNDFQKGDIAEGYSVSREKKESFPLTVTSAQKNPTAFYLCASNTGTGSYEQYFGPGTRLTVT.

This clone showed up many times. The chain carries TRBV12-3 or TRBV12-4 and TRBJ2-1; 13 bases fit TRBD2. The length of the CDR3 is 16 residues. The trim removed 6 bases at V and 10 bases at J, leaving 12 bases unmatched. The CDR3 nucleotides are TGTGCCAGCAGCCTACTCGGACTAGCGGGGGTTGAGGAGCAGTTCTTC. It translates to CASSLLGLAGVEEQFF.

This clone was observed many times. V gene TRBV3-1 combines with J gene TRBJ2-5; D gene ambiguous. V lost 4 bases, J lost 2 bases, and 14 bases lay in between. This CDR3 comprises 15 residues. CDR1 and CDR2 (germline): LGHDT, YNNKEL (reference sequence). The CDR3 DNA reads TGTGCCAGCAGCCTACCGTTTAGTAGTCAAGAGACCCAGTACTTC. It yields the protein CASSLPFSSQETQYF.

This clone appeared many times. The rearrangement uses TRBV3-1 and TRBJ2-2, with no clear D. CDR1 and CDR2 (germline): LGHDT, YNNKEL (reference sequence). Trimming removed 2 bases from V and 3 bases from J, with 10 bases in between. The CDR3 is 15 amino acids. The CDR3 coding sequence is TGTGCCAGCAGCCAATCGGACCGAGACACCGGGGAGCTGTTTTTT. This encodes CASSQSDRDTGELFF.

This clone has just a few counts. The chain employs TRBV12-3 or TRBV12-4 and TRBJ2-1; TRBD1 matches at 7 bases. The J call may be incorrect, as the DNA end agrees better with TRBJ2-7. The CDR3 is 14 amino acids. The DNA for the CDR3 is TGTGCCAGCAGCGGTACAGGGGCTAGCTACGAGCAGTACTTC. It codes for CASSGTGASYEQYF.

As to this clone: A read error is likely, as this CDR3 ends without the conserved phenylalanine or tryptophan. CDR3 in amino acids: CASSHTPKGRGGYEQYL. The DNA of the CDR3 is TGCGCCAGCAGCCACACCCCGAAGGGGCGGGGAGGCTACGAGCAGTACTTG. The J gene is TRBJ2-7, the V gene TRBV4-1, with D possibly being TRBD2 (6 bases). Germline assignment: CDR1 MGHRA and CDR2 YSYEKL. V shed 3 bases and J shed 3 bases, with 21 bases lying between them. The CDR3 is 17 amino acids.

This clone appeared many times. The J gene is TRBJ1-1, the V gene TRBV7-2; D ambiguous. V was pared by 2 bases and J by 3 bases, with 22 bases between. In germline, CDR1 is SGHTA, CDR2 FQGNSA. This CDR3 contains 18 residues. The chain's CDR3 is CASSLSGVFTPTDTEAFF. The CDR3 region has the DNA TGTGCCAGCAGCTTATCGGGCGTTTTTACCCCCACGGACACTGAAGCTTTCTTT. Full variable domain (missing parts from reference TRBV7-2 and TRBJ1-1): GAGVSQSPSNKVTEKGKDVELRCDPISGHTALYWYRQSLGQGLEFLIYFQGNSAPDKSGLPSDRFSAERTGGSVSTLTIQRTQQEDSAVYLCASSLSGVFTPTDTEAFFGQGTRLTVV.

This clone has ten or more counts. J is TRBJ2-4 and V is TRBV5-8; D not resolved. Trimming stripped 2 bases from V and 1 base from J, with 4 bases between. Germline CDR1 SGHTS, CDR2 YDEGEE. CDR3 length: 13 amino acids. CDR3 sequence reads: CASSFLAKNIQYF. The CDR3 nucleotides are TGTGCCAGCAGCTTTTTGGCCAAAAACATTCAGTACTTC.

This clone has just a few counts. A read error is possible here, since a much larger clone lies one base away. CDR3 protein: CASSLCYEQYF. The CDR3 DNA reads as TGTGCCAGCAGCTTATGCTACGAGCAGTACTTC. V is TRBV11-2 and J is TRBJ2-7; D uncertain. Trimming stripped 2 bases from V and 3 bases from J, with 2 bases between. The CDR3 extends over 11 amino acids. Germline assignment: CDR1 SGHAT and CDR2 FQNNGV.

This clone was seen repeatedly, ten times or more. The chain recombines TRBV20-1 with TRBJ1-5; D gene unclear. The CDR3 is 12 amino acids. Per the germline V gene, CDR1 is DFQATT and CDR2 is SNEGSKA (reference sequence). The V end lost 3 bases, the J end lost 4 bases, and 7 bases lay between the germline ends. CDR3 in amino acids: CSASSGNQPQHF. CDR3 DNA sequence: TGCAGTGCTAGTAGCGGAAATCAGCCCCAGCATTTT.

This clone was counted ten times or more. The rearrangement links TRBV2 to TRBJ2-4; weak D call: TRBD2 (6 bases). Trimming took off 0 bases at V and 0 bases at J, with 24 bases between the two ends. Looked up from germline, CDR1 is SNHLY and CDR2 is FYNNEI. There are 21 residues in the CDR3. CDR3: CASSEAGGGGSHLLAKNIQYF. CDR3 nucleotides: TGTGCCAGCAGTGAAGCGGGGGGTGGCGGCAGCCACCTCCTAGCCAAAAACATTCAGTACTTC.

Ten or more counts support this clone. DNA of the CDR3: TGTGCCAGCTCATTTGGGGACGAGCAGTACGTC. Translation: CASSFGDEQYV. The rearrangement links TRBV18 to TRBJ2-7; unclear D gene. The length of the CDR3 is 11 residues. Germline CDR1 KGHSH, CDR2 LQKENI. Deletions cut 5 bases from V and 5 bases from J, with 7 bases between.

This clone appeared many times. This chain uses TRBV7-2 with TRBJ1-2, with unresolved D. Trimming took off 1 base at V and 5 bases at J, with 5 bases between the two ends. CDR3 size: 12 residues. The V gene's germline CDR1 is SGHTA and CDR2 FQGNSA. The CDR3 DNA sequence: TGTGCCAGCAGCTTAGTAGGGTATGGCTACACCTTC. Amino acids: CASSLVGYGYTF.

This clone was picked up many times. The chain recombines TRBV12-3 or TRBV12-4 with TRBJ2-3; weak D call: TRBD2 (5 bases). V was trimmed by 6 bases and J by 1 base, leaving 8 bases between them. This CDR3 is 13 amino acids long. The CDR3 DNA reads TGTGCCAGCAGGGACTTGGGCACAGATACGCAGTATTTT. This gives the protein CASRDLGTDTQYF.

This clone occurred many times. J is TRBJ2-2 and V is TRBV27; no definite D call. The CDR3 length is 12 residues. The germline V gene encodes CDR1 MNHEY and CDR2 SMNVEV (reference sequence). The V and J ends lost 6 bases and 8 bases respectively, with 10 bases between them. CDR3 nucleotide sequence: TGTGCCAGCAGCGAAGTTCCGGGGGAGCTGTTTTTT. Translated, it gives CASSEVPGELFF.

This clone was seen repeatedly, ten times or more. The chain combines TRBV6-1 with TRBJ1-6; TRBD1 agrees at 7 bases. The CDR3 is 14 residues long. J was trimmed by 5 bases and V by 6 bases; bases with no gene match: 4. The germline V gene has CDR1 MNHNS and CDR2 SASEGT. The CDR3 DNA sequence: TGTGCCAGCAGCCTGACAGGGAATAATTCACCCCTCCACTTT. Translation: CASSLTGNNSPLHF.

Regarding this clone: A much bigger clone sits one base away, suggesting this may be a read error. The rearrangement uses TRBV6-4 and TRBJ2-3; TRBD1 agrees at 7 bases. The germline CDR1 and CDR2 sequences are MRHNA and SNTAGT. The CDR3 length is 14 residues. V shed 5 bases, J shed 5 bases, and the junction held 7 bases outside the gene matches. In nucleotides, the CDR3 is TGTGCCAGCAGTCCCGGGACAGAGGTAGATACGCAGTATTTT. Translating it yields CASSPGTEVDTQYF.

In this sample, this clone turned up many times. The chain combines TRBV3-1 with TRBJ1-3; D may be TRBD1 (6 bases). There are 15 residues in the CDR3. The germline V gene encodes CDR1 LGHDT and CDR2 YNNKEL (reference sequence). V dropped 0 bases and J dropped 4 bases, with 10 bases sitting between them. The CDR3 is CASSQEFGGGNTIYF. The CDR3 bases are TGTGCCAGCAGCCAAGAATTTGGGGGCGGAAACACCATATATTTT.

This clone was recorded many times. The chain has TRBV20-1 and TRBJ2-7; a weak D match, TRBD2 (6 bases). CDR1 DFQATT and CDR2 SNEGSKA come from the germline V gene (reference sequence). The CDR3 is 16 residues long. Trimming removed 1 base from V and 2 bases from J, with 18 bases in between. In DNA form, the CDR3 reads TGCAGTGCTAGAGGGGCCGTGGGGGGAGGCCCCTACGAGCAGTACGTC. Translated: CSARGAVGGGPYEQYV.

This clone was picked up a small number of times. A much bigger clone sits one base away, suggesting this may be a read error. This sequence joins TRBV25-1 and TRBJ2-1, with 7 bases matching TRBD1. V lost 1 base and J lost 5; bases outside the gene matches: 8. The CDR3 loop spans 16 amino acids. Germline CDR1 reads MGHDK; CDR2 reads SYGVNS. CDR3: CASSELEWGQNNEQFF. CDR3 bases: TGTGCCAGCAGTGAATTGGAGTGGGGACAGAACAATGAGCAGTTCTTC.

This clone was detected ten times or more. The V call is TRBV5-8, the J call TRBJ2-4; 9 nucleotides match TRBD1. This CDR3 is built from 13 residues. In germline, CDR1 is SGHTS, CDR2 YDEGEE. J lost 9 bases, V lost 2 bases, and 3 bases had no gene match. In DNA, the CDR3 is TGTGCCAGCAGCTTACAGGGGGCTTCCATTCAGTACTTC. It codes for CASSLQGASIQYF.

This clone was seen ten or more times. This sequence joins TRBV27 and TRBJ1-1, with 8 bases that match TRBD1. V shed 5 bases and J 6 bases; nucleotides not matched to a gene: 11. Germline loops: CDR1 MNHEY, CDR2 SMNVEV (reference sequence). The length of the CDR3 is 15 residues. The CDR3 DNA reads TGTGCCAGCAGTACCCCGGACAGGGTCCAGGCTGAAGCTTTCTTT. Amino acid sequence: CASSTPDRVQAEAFF.

This clone has at least ten counts. The chain employs TRBV6-1 and TRBJ1-5, with D perhaps matching TRBD1 (6 bases). The CDR3 extends over 15 amino acids. V lost 3 bases to trimming and J lost 4 bases, with 13 bases between them. Germline-derived CDR1 and CDR2 are MNHNS and SASEGT. The CDR3 DNA follows: TGTGCCAGCAGTGACAGGGGAGGGCTGAATCAGCCCCAGCATTTT. This translates into CASSDRGGLNQPQHF.

This clone was counted many times. The gene calls are TRBV4-1 and TRBJ1-1, with a possible D match to TRBD1 (5 bases). The germline V gene encodes CDR1 MGHRA and CDR2 YSYEKL. Trimming pared 0 bases from V and 8 bases from J, leaving 16 bases between. The CDR3 contains 15 residues. The CDR3 DNA is TGCGCCAGCAGCCAAGATTGGCCGGGGCCTTACGAAGCTTTCTTT. Its protein product is CASSQDWPGPYEAFF.